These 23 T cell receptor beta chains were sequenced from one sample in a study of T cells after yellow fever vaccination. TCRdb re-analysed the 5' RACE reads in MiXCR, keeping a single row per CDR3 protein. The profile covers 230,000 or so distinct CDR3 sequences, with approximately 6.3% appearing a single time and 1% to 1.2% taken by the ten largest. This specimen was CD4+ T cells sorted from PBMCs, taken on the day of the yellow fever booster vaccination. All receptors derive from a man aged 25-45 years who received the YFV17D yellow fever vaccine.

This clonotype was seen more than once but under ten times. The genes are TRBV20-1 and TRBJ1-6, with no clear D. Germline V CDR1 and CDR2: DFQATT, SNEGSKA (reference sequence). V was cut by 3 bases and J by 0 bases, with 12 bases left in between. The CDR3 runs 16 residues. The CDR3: CSARPAPSSYNSPLHF. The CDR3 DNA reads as TGCAGTGCTAGGCCCGCCCCGAGCTCCTATAATTCACCCCTCCACTTT.

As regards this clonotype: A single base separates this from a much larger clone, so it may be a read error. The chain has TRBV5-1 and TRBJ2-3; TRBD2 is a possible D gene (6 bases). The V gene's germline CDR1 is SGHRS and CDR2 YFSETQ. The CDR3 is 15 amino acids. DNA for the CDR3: TGCGCCAGCAGCTTGTGGAGGGACGCAGCAGATACGCACTATTTT. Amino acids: CASSLWRDAADTHYF.

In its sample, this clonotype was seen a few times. The CDR3 region is CASSLLATGREQNIQYF. CDR3 DNA sequence: TGCGCCAGCAGCCTCCTCGCTACGGGGAGGGAACAAAACATTCAGTACTTC. The rearrangement uses TRBV4-3 and TRBJ2-4, with 7 bases aligning to TRBD2. Losses at the gene ends were 4 bases for V and 5 bases for J; bases not matched to a gene: 14. Per germline, CDR1 LGHNA and CDR2 YSLEER. The CDR3 is made up of 17 amino acids.

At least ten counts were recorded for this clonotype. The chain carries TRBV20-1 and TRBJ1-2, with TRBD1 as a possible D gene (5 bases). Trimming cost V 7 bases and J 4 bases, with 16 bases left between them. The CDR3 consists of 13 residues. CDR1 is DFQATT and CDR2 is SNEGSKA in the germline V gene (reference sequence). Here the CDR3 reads CSVPEGIGYGYTF. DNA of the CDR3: TGCAGTGTCCCCGAGGGGATCGGCTATGGCTACACCTTC.

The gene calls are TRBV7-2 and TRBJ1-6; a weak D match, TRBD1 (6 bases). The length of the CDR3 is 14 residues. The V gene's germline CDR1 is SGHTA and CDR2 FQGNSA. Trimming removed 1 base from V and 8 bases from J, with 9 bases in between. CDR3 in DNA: TGTGCCAGCAGCTTAGAGGGGGGGTATTCACCCCTCCACTTT. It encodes CASSLEGGYSPLHF.

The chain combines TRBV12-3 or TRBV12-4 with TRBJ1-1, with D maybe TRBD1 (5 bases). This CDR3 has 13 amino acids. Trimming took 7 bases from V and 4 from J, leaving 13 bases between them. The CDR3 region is CASKTQGSTEAFF. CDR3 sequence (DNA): TGTGCCAGCAAAACCCAGGGCTCCACTGAAGCTTTCTTT.

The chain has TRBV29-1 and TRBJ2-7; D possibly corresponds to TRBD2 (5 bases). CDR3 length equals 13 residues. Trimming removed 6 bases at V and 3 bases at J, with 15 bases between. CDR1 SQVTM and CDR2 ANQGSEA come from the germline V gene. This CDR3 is CSVRSGLSYEQYF. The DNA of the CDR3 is TGCAGCGTCCGGAGCGGATTGAGCTACGAGCAGTACTTC.

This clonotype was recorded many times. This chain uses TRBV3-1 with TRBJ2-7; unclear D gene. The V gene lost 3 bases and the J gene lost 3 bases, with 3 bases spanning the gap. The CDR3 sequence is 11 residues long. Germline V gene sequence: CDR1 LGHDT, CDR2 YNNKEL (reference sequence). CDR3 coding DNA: TGTGCCAGCAGCCATGACTACGAGCAGTACTTC. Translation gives CASSHDYEQYF.

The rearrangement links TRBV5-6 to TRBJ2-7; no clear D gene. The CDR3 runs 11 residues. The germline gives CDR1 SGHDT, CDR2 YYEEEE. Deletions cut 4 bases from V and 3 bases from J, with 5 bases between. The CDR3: CASSRYYEQYF. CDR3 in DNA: TGTGCCAGCAGCCGTTACTACGAGCAGTACTTC.

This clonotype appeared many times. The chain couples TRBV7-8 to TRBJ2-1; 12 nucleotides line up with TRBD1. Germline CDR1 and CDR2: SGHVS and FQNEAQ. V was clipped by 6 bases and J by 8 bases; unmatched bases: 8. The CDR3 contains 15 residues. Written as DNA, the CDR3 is TGTGCCAGCAGACGGGGACAGGGGGCTGGTTATGAGCAGTTCTTC. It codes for CASRRGQGAGYEQFF.

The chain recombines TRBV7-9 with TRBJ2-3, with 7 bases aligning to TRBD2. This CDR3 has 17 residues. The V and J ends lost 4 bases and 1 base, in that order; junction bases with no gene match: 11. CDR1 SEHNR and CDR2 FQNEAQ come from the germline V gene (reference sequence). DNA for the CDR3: TGTGCCAGCAGCTCACACCTGAGGAGCGGGGGCACAGATACGCAGTATTTT. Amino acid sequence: CASSSHLRSGGTDTQYF.

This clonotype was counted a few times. In nucleotides, the CDR3 is TGCAGTCCCTCCCGACAGGTCCAAGAGACCCAGTACTTC. Protein: CSPSRQVQETQYF. This chain links TRBV20-1 with TRBJ2-5; D possibly corresponds to TRBD1 (6 bases). V was trimmed by 8 bases and J by 1 base, leaving 14 bases between them. The CDR3 loop spans 13 amino acids. Germline-derived CDR1 and CDR2 are DFQATT and SNEGSKA (reference sequence).

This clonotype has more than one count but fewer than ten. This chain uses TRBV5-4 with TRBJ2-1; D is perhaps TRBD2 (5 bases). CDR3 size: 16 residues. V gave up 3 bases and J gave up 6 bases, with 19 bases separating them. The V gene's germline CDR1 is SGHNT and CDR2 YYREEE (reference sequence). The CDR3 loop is CASSSLLVSTSNEQFF. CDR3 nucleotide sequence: TGTGCCAGCAGCTCCTTACTAGTCTCTACCTCCAATGAGCAGTTCTTC.

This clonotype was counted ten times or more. CDR3 nucleotide sequence: TGCAGCGTTGAAGGCGCTACGAACACTGAAGCTTTCTTT. Encoded protein: CSVEGATNTEAFF. V and J are TRBV29-1 and TRBJ1-1; D call uncertain. Germline lookup yields CDR1 SQVTM and CDR2 ANQGSEA. This CDR3 is 13 amino acids long. V was pared by 1 base and J by 1 base, with 7 bases between. Full variable domain (missing parts from reference TRBV29-1 and TRBJ1-1): SAVISQKPSRDICQRGTSLTIQCQVDSQVTMMFWYRQQPGQSLTLIATANQGSEATYESGFVIDKFPISRPNLTFSTLTVSNMSPEDSSIYLCSVEGATNTEAFFGQGTRLTVV.

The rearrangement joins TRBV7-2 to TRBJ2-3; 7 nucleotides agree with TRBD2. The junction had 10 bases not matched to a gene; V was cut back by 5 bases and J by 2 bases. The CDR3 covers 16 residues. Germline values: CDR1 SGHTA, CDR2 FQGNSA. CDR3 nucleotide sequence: TGTGCCAGCAGCCTTGGGGGGGGAGGCCCCACAGATACGCAGTATTTT. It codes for CASSLGGGGPTDTQYF.

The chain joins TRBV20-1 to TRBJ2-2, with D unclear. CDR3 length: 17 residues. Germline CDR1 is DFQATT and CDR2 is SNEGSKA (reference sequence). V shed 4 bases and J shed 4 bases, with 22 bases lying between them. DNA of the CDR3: TGCAGTGCTAATCTCCACTTGAGCAAAGGCGGCACCGGGGAGCTGTTTTTT. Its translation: CSANLHLSKGGTGELFF.

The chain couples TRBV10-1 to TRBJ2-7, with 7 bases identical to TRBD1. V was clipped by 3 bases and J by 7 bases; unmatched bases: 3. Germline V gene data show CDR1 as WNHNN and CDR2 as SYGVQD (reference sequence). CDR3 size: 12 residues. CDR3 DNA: TGCGCCAGCAGTGAAGCAGGGGGTGAGCAGTACTTC. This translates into CASSEAGGEQYF.

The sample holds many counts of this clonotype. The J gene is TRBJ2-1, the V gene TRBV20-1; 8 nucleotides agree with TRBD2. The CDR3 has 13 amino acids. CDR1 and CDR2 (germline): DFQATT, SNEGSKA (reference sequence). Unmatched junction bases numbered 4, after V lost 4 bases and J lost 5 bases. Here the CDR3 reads CSAMGLDHNEQFF. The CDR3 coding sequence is TGCAGTGCTATGGGACTAGACCACAATGAGCAGTTCTTC.

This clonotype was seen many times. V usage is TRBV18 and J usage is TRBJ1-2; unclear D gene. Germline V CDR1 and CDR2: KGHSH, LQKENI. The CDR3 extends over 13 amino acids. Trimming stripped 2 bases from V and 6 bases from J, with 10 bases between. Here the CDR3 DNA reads TGTGCCAGCTCACCAGCCCGAACTGATGGCTACACCTTC. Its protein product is CASSPARTDGYTF.

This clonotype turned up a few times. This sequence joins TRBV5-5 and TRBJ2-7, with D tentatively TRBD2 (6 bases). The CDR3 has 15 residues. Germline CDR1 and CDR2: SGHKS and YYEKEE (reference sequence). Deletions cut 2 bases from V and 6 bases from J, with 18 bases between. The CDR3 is CASSFSSGLPTEQYF. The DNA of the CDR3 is TGTGCCAGCAGCTTCTCGTCGGGACTGCCAACCGAGCAGTACTTC. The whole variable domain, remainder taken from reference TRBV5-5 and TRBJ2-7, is DAGVTQSPTHLIKTRGQQVTLRCSPISGHKSVSWYQQVLGQGPQFIFQYYEKEERGRGNFPDRFSARQFPNYSSELNVNALLLGDSALYLCASSFSSGLPTEQYFGPGTRLTVT.

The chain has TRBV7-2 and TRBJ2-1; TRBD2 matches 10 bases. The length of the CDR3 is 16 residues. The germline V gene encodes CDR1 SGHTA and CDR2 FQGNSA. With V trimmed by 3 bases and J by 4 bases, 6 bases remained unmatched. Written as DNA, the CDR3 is TGTGCCAGCAGCTTCGCTAGCGGGAGTGGTTACAATGAGCAGTTCTTC. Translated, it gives CASSFASGSGYNEQFF.

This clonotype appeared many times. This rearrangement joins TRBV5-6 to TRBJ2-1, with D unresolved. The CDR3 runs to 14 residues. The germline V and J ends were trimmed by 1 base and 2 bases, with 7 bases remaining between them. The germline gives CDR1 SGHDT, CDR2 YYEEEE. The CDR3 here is CASSLPRTYNEQFF. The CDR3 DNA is TGTGCCAGCAGCTTGCCCCGGACCTACAATGAGCAGTTCTTC. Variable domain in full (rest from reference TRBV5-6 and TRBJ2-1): DAGVTQSPTHLIKTRGQQVTLRCSPKSGHDTVSWYQQALGQGPQFIFQYYEEEERQRGNFPDRFSGHQFPNYSSELNVNALLLGDSALYLCASSLPRTYNEQFFGPGTRLTVL.

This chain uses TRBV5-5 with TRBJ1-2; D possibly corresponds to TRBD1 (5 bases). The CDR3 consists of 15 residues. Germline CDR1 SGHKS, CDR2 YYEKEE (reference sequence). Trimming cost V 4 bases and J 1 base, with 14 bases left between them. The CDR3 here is CASSGRDRHNYGYTF. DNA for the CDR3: TGTGCCAGCAGCGGGAGGGACCGACATAACTATGGCTACACCTTC.